Shown below are 8 T cell receptor beta chains from a single sample sequenced in a study of vaccination effects on CD4 cells after COVID-19. Their cognate antigens are unknown. The repertoire was sequenced with immunoSEQ multiplex PCR; TCRdb's copy has only in-frame clones and lacks some. The sample holds more than 65,000 clones, around 81% seen once. Viral peptide pool expansion of antigen-specific CD4+ T cells preceded sequencing in the ViraFEST assay. After roughly ten days in culture, the CD4+ T cells were isolated. Two doses of either BNT162b2 or mRNA-1273 were given to each participant. The sequencing here drew on CD4+ T cells from PBMCs cultured with HCoV-229E spike peptides, taken after COVID-19 vaccination. The receptors were sampled from a human donor who received a COVID-19 vaccine.

This clone was recorded only once. CDR3 sequence (DNA): TGTGCCAGCAGCTCTATGCTCGGCGGTGAGCAGTTCTTC. Protein product: CASSSMLGGEQFF. The chain links TRBV11-1 to TRBJ2-1; D unclear. CDR1 and CDR2 from the germline V gene are SGHAT and FQDESV (reference sequence). V gave up 4 bases and J gave up 9 bases, with 13 bases separating them. There are 13 residues in the CDR3.

This chain joins TRBV7-2 and TRBJ1-2; 7 nucleotides agree with TRBD1. Trimming at V came to 6 bases and at J to 5 bases, leaving 12 bases not matched to a gene. CDR3 length equals 15 residues. Germline CDR1 and CDR2: SGHTA and FQGNSA. The CDR3 bases are TGTGCCAGCAGATCTGCTTTGGGACAGTCGTATGGCTACACCTTC. It specifies CASRSALGQSYGYTF.

This clone has a handful of counts. This chain connects TRBV6-1 to TRBJ2-7; D remains unclear. Per the germline V gene, CDR1 is MNHNS and CDR2 is SASEGT. The V end lost 2 bases, the J end lost 2 bases, and 10 bases lay between the germline ends. There are 14 residues in the CDR3. The CDR3 bases are TGTGCCAGCAGTGAATTTGCGCTGACCTACGAGCAGTACGTC. This codes for CASSEFALTYEQYV.

The chain couples TRBV5-5 to TRBJ1-4, with 10 bases that match TRBD1. CDR3 length: 14 amino acids. The J segment lost 6 bases and the V segment lost 4 bases, leaving 3 bases of the junction unmatched. Germline V gene data show CDR1 as SGHKS and CDR2 as YYEKEE (reference sequence). The CDR3 coding sequence is TGTGCCAGCAGCCCCGGGACAGGGGATGAAAAACTGTTTTTT. It is translated as CASSPGTGDEKLFF.

This clone has a single count. This chain links TRBV19 with TRBJ1-1; possibly TRBD1 for D (6 bases). Germline V gives CDR1 LNHDA, CDR2 SQIVND (reference sequence). The CDR3 has 17 amino acids. V was pared by 2 bases and J by 0 bases, with 16 bases between. In DNA, the CDR3 is TGTGCCAGTAGTATACAGCAGGGGCCGACCATGAACACTGAAGCTTTCTTT. It is translated as CASSIQQGPTMNTEAFF.

V is TRBV7-2 and J is TRBJ1-5, with TRBD1 as a possible D gene (5 bases). Trimming took off 1 base at V and 2 bases at J, with 12 bases between the two ends. The germline V gene has CDR1 SGHTA and CDR2 FQGNSA. The CDR3 is 16 residues long. The CDR3 protein is CASSLGGRTGNQPQHF. For the CDR3, the DNA is TGTGCCAGCAGCTTAGGGGGACGGACTGGCAATCAGCCCCAGCATTTT.

The chain carries TRBV5-5 and TRBJ1-3; 7 bases align to TRBD1. Germline values: CDR1 SGHKS, CDR2 YYEKEE (reference sequence). J was trimmed by 7 bases and V by 0 bases; bases with no gene match: 4. The CDR3 extends over 14 amino acids. The CDR3 coding sequence is TGTGCCAGCAGCTTGGAACAGGGGCGGAACACCATATATTTT. Translated: CASSLEQGRNTIYF.

The chain couples TRBV19 to TRBJ2-6; possibly TRBD1 for D (5 bases). From germline, CDR1 is LNHDA and CDR2 SQIVND (reference sequence). This CDR3 contains 19 residues. The V end was cut by 5 bases, the J end by 0 bases, with 20 bases between. The CDR3: CASSPLAAGKNSGANVLTF. The CDR3 region has the DNA TGTGCCAGTAGTCCCCTGGCGGCAGGGAAAAACTCTGGGGCCAACGTCCTGACTTTC.